The entry that follows covers one T cell receptor (beta chain) sequence. Authors' data handling: The authors estimated nucleated cell counts from reference gene primer amplification. The assay was immunoSEQ multiplex PCR, and TCRdb's table has in-frame clones only and misses some. V and J calls and clone size are given by that table; D and trimming were obtained from the DNA. The data contain 30,000 to 45,000 clones, roughly 90% of them singletons. This specimen comes from a study of blood T cell repertoires in COVID-19. At the level of the study: Donors in the United States, Italy and Spain gave samples during acute or convalescent COVID-19. T cells, B-cell-depleted T cells, or PBMCs supplied cDNA or gDNA.

CDR3 length: 16 residues. Trimming at V came to 1 base and at J to 0 bases, leaving 4 bases not matched to a gene. In germline, CDR1 is SGHDT, CDR2 YYEEEE. Sequenced input: peripheral blood. This TCR came from a human donor in a cohort sampled during active COVID-19. V and J are TRBV5-6 and TRBJ1-5; 7 nucleotides agree with TRBD1. The chain's CDR3 is CASSLWGTDSNQPQHF. The CDR3 bases are TGTGCCAGCAGCTTGTGGGGGACAGATAGCAATCAGCCCCAGCATTTT.